This T cell receptor beta chain was observed in a study of beta chain features in type 1 diabetes (dated by TCRdb to the late 2010s). General notes on the study: Mean age, gender distribution, total cell number and subset yield were not different between patients and healthy donors. A total of roughly 100,000,000 sorted cells were examined across all samples, and the number of cells per subset was strongly correlated with RNA yield. In the study, recently diagnosed type 1 diabetes patients and matched healthy donors were compared on the TCRB repertoires of their sorted circulating CD4+ T cell subsets. Whereas all 28 donors provided naive and central memory subsets, regulatory and stem cell-like memory subsets were isolated from just 8 patients and roughly 8 healthy donors.

The entire isolated RNA was reverse transcribed using the High Capacity cDNA Reverse Transcription Kit, and thus expressed TCRB transcripts were sequenced. Deep immunoSEQ sequencing was applied to naive, central memory and regulatory T cell samples, giving an average of roughly 3.6 million total reads per sample. Sorted cells were lysed in RLT buffer and RNA was extracted with DNase-treated RNeasy Micro or Mini kits, depending on cell number. Each cell subset was processed separately to prevent cross-contamination, with patient and healthy donor samples processed together. Using the immunoSEQ multiplex PCR, TCRB sequences were amplified from cDNA into 87-bp fragments spanning the CDR3 region. Sequencing of the amplicons was done on the Illumina HiSeq platform. The published analysis was carried out like this. PCR bias was corrected computationally using synthetic template baselines, and reads within Hamming distance 2 were collapsed, with unmergeable singletons discarded. Reads were aligned to IMGT to assign V, D and J genes, CDR3 length, and insertions or deletions at six rearrangement sites. Clonotype counts were normalized to sorted cell number within each subset before computing true diversity and Gini coefficients with the tcR R package. Repertoire sharing was quantified using the overlap coefficient calculated on TCRB nucleotide sequences. TCRdb stores this immuneACCESS table with in-frame sequences only. Part of the clones is absent; in the studies checked, under half of the shortfall reflects unresolved V genes, and no reason is known for the rest. Clonal size and the V and J genes are those of that table, whereas D and trimming came from the DNA. The sample contains 310,000 or so clones, 7% to 9% of them found a single time. Around 0.44% of the sample comes from the top ten.

Each donor gave one peripheral blood draw, averaging roughly 120 mL, which was collected into heparinised tubes. Naive, central memory, regulatory and stem cell-like memory CD4+ T cells were sorted on a BD FACSAria II using a panel including CD45RO, CCR7, CD25, CD127, CD95 and CD27. Every sorted population had a purity above 95%. PBMCs were isolated right away by Lymphoprep density gradient centrifugation and were stained directly, without culture. Samples were stained and sorted in pairs, with one healthy donor and one patient per experiment, so that batch effects were minimized. This clone was counted at least ten times. This clone's antigen is unknown. Within one base of it there is no much larger clone, and no base qualities were kept. Germline trimming: 4 bases from V, 5 bases from J; junction bases outside gene matches: 5. The CDR3 goes from the cysteine to the phenylalanine over 13 residues. Left in the record is the CDR3 DNA by itself, 39 bases read in frame from the first base. The germline V gene specifies SGHVS as CDR1 and FNYEAQ as CDR2.

Results and caveats for the whole study, not just this receptor: Fewer insertions and more nucleotide deletions at VDJ recombination sites were observed in patients with type 1 diabetes, implying thymic rearrangement abnormalities. Naive, central memory and regulatory TCRB repertoires appeared to be more alike among patients than among healthy donors. In all four CD4+ subsets, TCRB CDR3 length was moderately but significantly shorter in type 1 diabetes patients. PCR might favor shorter templates, but patient and control samples were amplified and corrected together, so any skew would affect both groups equally. Because cDNA was sequenced instead of genomic DNA, highly expressing activated cells could be over-represented, though the groups showed no difference in activation or CD3 levels. HLA sub-analyses involved small numbers of individuals, so any influence of HLA type on TCRB rearrangement remained unresolved.

This TCR was recovered from a woman between 18 and 29 years old in good health. The sequence is built from TRBV7-6 and TRBJ2-7; 7 bases in the junction line up with TRBD1. The sample was central memory CD4+ T cells from blood. The nucleotide sequence reads TGTGCCAGCAGCTCTTACAGGGGACACGAGCAGTACTTC. This sequence encodes CASSSYRGHEQYF.